A selection of T cell receptor beta chains follows, all from one sample in a study of CD8 T cells in ankylosing spondylitis. TCRdb analysed the 5' RACE reads with MiXCR anew, one entry per CDR3 protein. The sample has about 130,000 distinct CDR3 sequences, 9.3% seen once. Sequenced sample: blood, either unsorted or a sorted T cell fraction (not recorded which). The receptor source for this set is a male donor with ankylosing spondylitis or in good health (not recorded which). Both conserved end residues are part of each CDR3. The D gene is left open where the match is weak.

len	v_gene	d_gene	j_gene	CDR3aa
15	TRBV5-1	TRBD2	TRBJ2-1	CASSSGLAESNEQFF
16	TRBV10-3	-	TRBJ2-3	CAISESIRQDSDTQYF
13	TRBV29-1	TRBD2	TRBJ2-1	CSVGLAGHNEQFF
16	TRBV3-1	TRBD2	TRBJ2-5	CASSQNSGRAWETQYF
15	TRBV15	-	TRBJ2-3	CATSQSRSRTDTQYF
13	TRBV6-2/TRBV6-3	-	TRBJ1-1	CASSIGWITEAFF
12	TRBV7-8	-	TRBJ2-1	CASSFGGGEQFF
16	TRBV14	TRBD1	TRBJ2-1	CASSLFRDRAYNEQFF
14	TRBV7-9	-	TRBJ2-7	CASSPRDGYYEQYF
12	TRBV11-2	-	TRBJ2-1	CASSDGGSWQFF
15	TRBV2	TRBD2	TRBJ2-2	CASRRLAGDTGELFF
15	TRBV2	-	TRBJ2-2	CASSAQGGGTGELFF
16	TRBV6-2/TRBV6-3	-	TRBJ2-5	CASSLLRASSQETQYF
12	TRBV10-3	-	TRBJ2-7	CANGGKIYEQYF
14	TRBV20-1	-	TRBJ2-7	CSARDPSDPGVLYF
13	TRBV7-8	TRBD1	TRBJ1-5	CASKGTGFGPQHF
15	TRBV7-2	-	TRBJ2-3	CASSPRRSGADTQYF
15	TRBV20-1	-	TRBJ2-4	CSARLAGQGRNIQYF
13	TRBV20-1	TRBD1	TRBJ2-7	CSAHRTGGKEQYF
14	TRBV29-1	-	TRBJ2-1	CSVLPPLNYNEQFF
17	TRBV5-1	TRBD2	TRBJ2-1	CASSFKREGFSYNEQFF
14	TRBV20-1	TRBD1	TRBJ2-7	CSAVTGDFGYEQYF
16	TRBV15	-	TRBJ2-1	CATSRGLALAYNEQFF
13	TRBV5-1	-	TRBJ2-7	CASSTGPRGEQYF
15	TRBV7-2	-	TRBJ1-5	CASSAGGYSNQPQHF
15	TRBV9	TRBD2	TRBJ2-1	CASSPLAGMGNEQFF
19	TRBV5-6	-	TRBJ2-1	CASSWSLVGTPSSYNEQFF
15	TRBV29-1	TRBD2	TRBJ2-2	CSVSGLAGVAGELFF
13	TRBV20-1	-	TRBJ1-5	CSAAGQSNQPQHF
16	TRBV12-3/TRBV12-4	TRBD1	TRBJ2-7	CASSALTQGTAYEQYF
17	TRBV20-1	-	TRBJ1-2	CSARGFTLALMNYGYTF
13	TRBV12-3/TRBV12-4	TRBD1	TRBJ1-2	CASSAQGTYGYTF
14	TRBV5-1	-	TRBJ2-3	CASSADYQTDTQYF
15	TRBV20-1	TRBD2	TRBJ2-5	CSARGLAGSQETQYF
11	TRBV20-1	-	TRBJ1-1	CSALGDTEAFF
14	TRBV12-3/TRBV12-4	TRBD1	TRBJ1-4	CASRVNRGNEKLFF
15	TRBV6-4	TRBD2	TRBJ2-3	CASSPRGGTTDTQYF
14	TRBV28	-	TRBJ2-7	CASSGSEQTYEQYF
16	TRBV12-3/TRBV12-4	-	TRBJ2-3	CASSLDVGSWSDTQYF
14	TRBV20-1	TRBD1	TRBJ2-1	CGLLTGGSYNEQFF
18	TRBV11-2	TRBD1	TRBJ2-2	CASSPHRDRGLRTGELFF
14	TRBV5-1	-	TRBJ2-7	CASSLDLASYEQYF